Listed here are 10 T cell receptor beta chains from one sample, sequenced in a study of blood T cell repertoires in COVID-19. Clones were sequenced by immunoSEQ multiplex PCR, and TCRdb holds only the in-frame ones, with some missing. The table lists about 170,000 clones, around 86% of them singletons, with 2.5% to 4% in the top ten. The sequencing input was peripheral blood. The receptors were gathered from a man between 65 and 85 years old with acute or convalescent COVID-19.

This chain connects TRBV7-2 to TRBJ1-5, with 9 bases that match TRBD1. The CDR3 totals 15 residues. Germline assignment: CDR1 SGHTA and CDR2 FQGNSA. Trimming at V came to 3 bases and at J to 5 bases, leaving 5 bases not matched to a gene. The CDR3 protein is CASSFRQGGDQPQHF. The CDR3 DNA reads as TGTGCCAGCAGCTTCAGACAGGGGGGTGATCAGCCCCAGCATTTT.

This clone was detected only once. The chain uses TRBV18 and TRBJ1-4, with D hard to call. Germline assignment: CDR1 KGHSH and CDR2 LQKENI. Trimming removed 0 bases from V and 12 bases from J, with 14 bases in between. This CDR3 has 14 residues. CDR3 in amino acids: CASSPPGSIVELFF. CDR3 coding DNA: TGTGCCAGCTCACCACCGGGCTCCATTGTCGAACTGTTTTTT.

The V gene is TRBV28, the J gene TRBJ2-7; D remains unclear. In germline, CDR1 is MDHEN, CDR2 SYDVKM. V was trimmed by 3 bases and J by 4 bases, leaving 16 bases between them. This CDR3 has 15 amino acids. The CDR3 reads CASSFQNQAGYEQYF. The CDR3 nucleotides read TGTGCCAGCAGTTTTCAAAACCAGGCTGGGTACGAGCAGTACTTC.

V usage is TRBV11-2 and J usage is TRBJ1-2; D ambiguous. V lost 5 bases to trimming and J lost 6 bases, with 19 bases between them. The germline CDR1 and CDR2 sequences are SGHAT and FQNNGV. This CDR3 contains 15 residues. The CDR3 DNA is TGTGCCAGCAGCAAGTATACAACGTCTCAAAATGGCTACACCTTC. Encoded protein: CASSKYTTSQNGYTF. Full variable domain (missing parts from reference TRBV11-2 and TRBJ1-2): EAGVAQSPRYKIIEKRQSVAFWCNPISGHATLYWYQQILGQGPKLLIQFQNNGVVDDSQLPKDRFSAERLKGVDSTLKIQPAKLEDSAVYLCASSKYTTSQNGYTFGSGTRLTVV.

The V gene is TRBV12-3 or TRBV12-4, the J gene TRBJ1-3; the D is unclear. CDR3 length: 13 amino acids. Trimming stripped 3 bases from V and 4 bases from J, with 7 bases between. The CDR3 nucleotides read TGTGCCAGCAGTTTCGACTACGGAAACACCATATATTTT. Its protein is CASSFDYGNTIYF.

The chain couples TRBV5-1 to TRBJ2-7, with TRBD1 identical over 7 bases. There are 13 residues in the CDR3. Per germline, CDR1 SGHRS and CDR2 YFSETQ. With V trimmed by 7 bases and J by 6 bases, 10 bases remained unmatched. The CDR3 DNA reads TGCGCCAGCTCTCGGGCAGGGGGTTCCGAGCAGTACTTC. Protein sequence: CASSRAGGSEQYF.

The J gene is TRBJ1-1, the V gene TRBV18; TRBD1 matches 7 bases. The junction had 6 bases not matched to a gene; V was cut back by 4 bases and J by 4 bases. Germline-derived CDR1 and CDR2 are KGHSH and LQKENI. This CDR3 has 14 residues. The CDR3 DNA follows: TGTGCCAGCTCACAGACACAGGGGAGCACTGAAGCTTTCTTT. Protein product: CASSQTQGSTEAFF.

V gene TRBV7-6 combines with J gene TRBJ1-4; D may be TRBD1 (6 bases). V gave up 1 base and J gave up 0 bases, with 6 bases separating them. CDR3 length: 15 amino acids. CDR1 SGHVS and CDR2 FNYEAQ come from the germline V gene. CDR3 in amino acids: CASSLGTATNEKLFF. The DNA for the CDR3 is TGTGCCAGCAGCTTAGGGACAGCAACTAATGAAAAACTGTTTTTT.

The rearrangement joins TRBV7-6 to TRBJ1-2; 11 positions match TRBD1. The germline V gene encodes CDR1 SGHVS and CDR2 FNYEAQ. Losses at the gene ends were 2 bases for V and 7 bases for J; bases not matched to a gene: 6. This CDR3 is 15 amino acids long. CDR3 DNA: TGTGCCAGCAGCTTACACGGACAGGGGGCGCCTGGCTACACCTTC. This codes for CASSLHGQGAPGYTF.

This chain joins TRBV11-2 and TRBJ1-5; 8 bases fit TRBD1. There are 14 residues in the CDR3. CDR1 is SGHAT, CDR2 FQNNGV, per germline. The V and J ends lost 3 bases and 9 bases, in that order; junction bases with no gene match: 7. DNA for the CDR3: TGTGCCAGCAGCTTGACCGACAGGGGCCTGCCCCAGCATTTT. It yields the protein CASSLTDRGLPQHF.